The clone carrying this TCR beta chain was seen at least ten times. Its antigen is undetermined. These data come from a study of human T cells and chemical hapten exposure. Study results and caveats: DPC sensitization left the count of TCRs above 1 in 1000 unchanged.

The CDR3 contains 14 residues. Germline V gene data show CDR1 as ENHRY and CDR2 as SYGVKD. The ends were cut back, 1 base at V and 5 bases at J, with 11 bases in the middle. Sample time point: pre-sensitization, week 0. Treatment of the sample: therapeutic diphenylcyclopropenone sensitization with weekly scalp DPC. Library construction involved attaching unique molecular identifiers to individual cDNA molecules, which allowed quantitative, reproducible TCR counting. MiXCR was run by TCRdb on the RACE reads, yielding one entry per CDR3 protein. In the table there are around 62,000 distinct CDR3 sequences, 6.5% to 8.5% of which are singletons.

V is TRBV10-3 and J is TRBJ2-5; the D gene is possibly TRBD2 (6 bases). This TCR derives from a woman under 40 with alopecia areata. Some clones in this sample may be carry-over from other donors' samples. This specimen consisted of whole blood, obtained in connection with sensitization to the hapten diphenylcyclopropenone (DPC). This CDR3 reads CAISELGGQETQYF. In nucleotides, the CDR3 is TGTGCCATCAGTGAGTTGGGGGGTCAGGAGACCCAGTACTTC.